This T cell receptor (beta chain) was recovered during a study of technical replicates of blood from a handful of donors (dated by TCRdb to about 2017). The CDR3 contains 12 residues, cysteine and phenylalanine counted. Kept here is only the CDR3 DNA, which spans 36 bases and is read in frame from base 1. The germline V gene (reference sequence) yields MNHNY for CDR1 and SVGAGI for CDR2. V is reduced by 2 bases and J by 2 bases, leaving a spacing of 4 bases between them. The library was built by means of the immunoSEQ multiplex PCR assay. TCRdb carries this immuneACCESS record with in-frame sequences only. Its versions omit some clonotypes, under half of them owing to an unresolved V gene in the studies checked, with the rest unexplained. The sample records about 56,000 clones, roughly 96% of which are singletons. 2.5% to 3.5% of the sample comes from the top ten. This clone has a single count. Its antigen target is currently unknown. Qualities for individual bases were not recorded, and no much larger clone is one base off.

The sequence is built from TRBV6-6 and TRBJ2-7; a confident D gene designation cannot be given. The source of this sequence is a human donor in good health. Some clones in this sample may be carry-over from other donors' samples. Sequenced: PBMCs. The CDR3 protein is CASSYQAYEQYF. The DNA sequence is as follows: TGTGCCAGCAGTTACCAGGCCTACGAGCAGTACTTC.